The entry that follows covers one TCR beta chain sequence. Its antigen is still unknown. Trimming took off 5 bases at V and 0 bases at J, with 2 bases between the two ends. This CDR3 contains 11 residues. Germline CDR1 and CDR2: LNHDA and SQIVND (reference sequence). This record belongs to a study of vaccination and CD4 T cells after COVID-19. Treatment described: roughly ten-day PBMC culture with coronavirus spike peptide pools or control peptides (ViraFEST assay). Study findings and constraints: Nearly all convalescent vaccine-specific clones, 304 of 307, recognized only SARS-CoV-2 spike.

The Oncomine TCR Beta short-read assay sequenced DNA from cultured CD4+ T cells. From cultured CD4+ T cells, genomic DNA was extracted. TCRdb processed the PCR reads anew with MiXCR; each CDR3 protein has one entry. The sample has about 3,300 distinct CDR3 sequences, roughly three quarters seen once. The sequenced sample consisted of CD4+ T cells from blood, cultured in vitro. This chain uses TRBV19 with TRBJ2-7; no firm D call. This receptor was identified in a human donor who had recovered from COVID-19. The CDR3 DNA sequence: TGTGCCAGTAGTGACTCCTACGAGCAGTACTTC. This gives the protein CASSDSYEQYF.